This TCR beta chain was observed in a study of beta chain features in type 1 diabetes. CD4+ naive, central memory, regulatory and stem cell-like memory subsets were isolated by sorting on CD45RO/CCR7/CD25/CD127/CD95/CD27. Study-wide results and limits: Type 1 diabetes patients had TCRB CDR3s that were shorter (moderately but significantly so) in all four CD4+ subsets.

CDR3 size: 13 residues. V was clipped by 10 bases and J by 4 bases, with 15 bases between them. The V gene's germline CDR1 is LNHDA and CDR2 SQIVND (reference sequence). Every bit of the isolated RNA underwent reverse transcription, so sequencing read expressed TCRB transcripts. TCRdb keeps only in-frame clones here, not all; method: immunoSEQ multiplex PCR. The sample lists around 710,000 clones, 9.5% to 15% occurring once. Concerning this clone itself: The antigen is not known. No conserved phenylalanine or tryptophan is present at the end of the CDR3, so a read error is the likely explanation.

This clonotype was sampled from a man aged 30 to 45 with type 1 diabetes. This rearrangement joins TRBV19 to TRBJ2-3, with D unresolved. Specimen: naive CD4+ T cells from blood. The CDR3 here is CATSATLPDTQYL. The CDR3 region has the DNA TGTGCCACGAGCGCAACCCTACCAGATACGCAGTATCTT.